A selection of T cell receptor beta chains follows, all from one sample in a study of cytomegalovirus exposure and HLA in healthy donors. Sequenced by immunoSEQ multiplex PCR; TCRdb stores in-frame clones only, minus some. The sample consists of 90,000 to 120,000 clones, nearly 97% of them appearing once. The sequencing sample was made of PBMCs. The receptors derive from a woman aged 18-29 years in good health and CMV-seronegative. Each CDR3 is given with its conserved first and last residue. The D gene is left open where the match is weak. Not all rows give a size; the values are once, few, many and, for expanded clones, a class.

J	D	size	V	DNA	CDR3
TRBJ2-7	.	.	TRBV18	TGTGCCAGCTCAGCGGGATCAGGCTACGAGCAGTACTTC	CASSAGSGYEQYF
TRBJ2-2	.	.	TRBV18	TGTGCCAGCTCAACCTCCGACTTGAACACCGGGGAGCTGTTTTTT	CASSTSDLNTGELFF
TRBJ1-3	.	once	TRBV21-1	TGTGCCAGCAGCAAAGCAGGGGTGGCTGGAAACACCATATATTTT	CASSKAGVAGNTIYF
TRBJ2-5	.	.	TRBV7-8	TGTGCCAGCAGCTTAGAGGGGCCAACGGACCAGTACTTC	CASSLEGPTDQYF
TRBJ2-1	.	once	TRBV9	TGTGCCAGCAGCGTTCCGGGGGACGAGACGGATGAGCAGTTCTTC	CASSVPGDETDEQFF
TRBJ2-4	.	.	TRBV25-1	TGTGCCAGCAGTCCCGTCTGGGGAGGCAAAAACATTCAGTACTTC	CASSPVWGGKNIQYF
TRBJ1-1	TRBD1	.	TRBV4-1	TGCGCCAGCAGCCTGACAGGGGCTCCCACTGAAGCTTTCTTT	CASSLTGAPTEAFF
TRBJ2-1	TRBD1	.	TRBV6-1	TGTGCCAGCAGCGAAGGGGGCTACAGGCACAATGAGCAGTTCTTC	CASSEGGYRHNEQFF
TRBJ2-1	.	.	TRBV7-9	TGTGCCAGCAGCTTCGACCGGGGATCCTACAATGAGCAGTTCTTC	CASSFDRGSYNEQFF
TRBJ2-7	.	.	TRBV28	TGTGCCAGCAGTTTCAGATCGGGGTTATATGAGCAGTACTTC	CASSFRSGLYEQYF
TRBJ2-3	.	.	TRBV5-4	TGTGCCAGCAGCTTGATGCAGGACATCACAGATACGCAGTATTTT	CASSLMQDITDTQYF
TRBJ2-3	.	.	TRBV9	TGTGCCAGCAGCGTATCTCAGGTTCGTAGCACAGATACGCAGTATTTT	CASSVSQVRSTDTQYF
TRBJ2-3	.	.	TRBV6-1	TGTGCCAGCGAGCCGGGTGATCGGACAGATACGCAGTATTTT	CASEPGDRTDTQYF
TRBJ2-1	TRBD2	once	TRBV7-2	TGTGCCAGCAGCTTAGAGGTCGGGGGGGCCTACAATGAGCAGTTCTTC	CASSLEVGGAYNEQFF
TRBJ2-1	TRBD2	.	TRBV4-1	TGCGCCAGCAGCCAACGACTAGCGCTCAATGAGCAGTTCTTC	CASSQRLALNEQFF
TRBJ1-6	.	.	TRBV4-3	TGCGCCAGCAGCCAAGATAGCCAGGGATATTCACCCCTCCACTTT	CASSQDSQGYSPLHF
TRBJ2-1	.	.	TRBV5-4	TGTGCCAGCAGCTTGGCCCCCGGGAGCTCCTACAATGAGCAGTTCTTC	CASSLAPGSSYNEQFF
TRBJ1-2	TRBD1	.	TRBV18	TGTGCCAGCTCACCGGTAGGGACAGGGGTAGATGGCTACACCTTC	CASSPVGTGVDGYTF
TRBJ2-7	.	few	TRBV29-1	TGCAGCGTATCTGACGGGGTCCGATCCTACGAGCAGTACTTC	CSVSDGVRSYEQYF
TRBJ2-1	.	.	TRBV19	TGTGCCAGTAGTATAGGGAACAGCTTCAATGAGCAGTTCTTC	CASSIGNSFNEQFF
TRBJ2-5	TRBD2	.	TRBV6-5	TGTGCCAGCAGTAAGCCGGGACTAGAATTTCCCCAGTACTTC	CASSKPGLEFPQYF
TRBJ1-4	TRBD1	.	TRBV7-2	TGTGCCAGCAGCGGTCACAGGGGCGATAGGGGTGAAAAACTGTTTTTT	CASSGHRGDRGEKLFF
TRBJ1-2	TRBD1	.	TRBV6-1	TGTGCCAGCAGTCCGGGACAGATCTATGGCTACACCTTC	CASSPGQIYGYTF
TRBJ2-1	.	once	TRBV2	TGTGCCAGCAGTGTCGGTAGCTCCTACAATGAGCAGTTCTTC	CASSVGSSYNEQFF
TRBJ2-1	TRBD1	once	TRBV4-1	TGCGCCAGCAGCCTCGCTACAGGGGATTGGGAGCAGTTCTTC	CASSLATGDWEQFF
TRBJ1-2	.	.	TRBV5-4	TGTGCCAGCACCCCGGACACCGCGTTCTATGGCTACACCTTC	CASTPDTAFYGYTF
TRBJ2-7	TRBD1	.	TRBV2	TGTGCCAGCAGGGGAACGGGACAGTCCTATAGGCAGTACTTC	CASRGTGQSYRQYF
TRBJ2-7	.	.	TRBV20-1	TGCAGTGCTAGCGGGACCTACGAGCAGTACTTC	CSASGTYEQYF
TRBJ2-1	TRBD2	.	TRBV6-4	TGTGCCAGCAGCATGGGACTAGCGGGGCGTGAGCAGTTCTTC	CASSMGLAGREQFF
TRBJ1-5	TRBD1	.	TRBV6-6	TGTGCCAGCAGTCAGGGGGTTAGCAATCAGCCCCAGCATTTT	CASSQGVSNQPQHF
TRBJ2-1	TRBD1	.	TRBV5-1	TGCGCCAGCAGCTCGGGACAGGTCCTCGACAATGAGCAGTTCTTC	CASSSGQVLDNEQFF
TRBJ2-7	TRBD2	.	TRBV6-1	TGTGCCAGCAGAAGGACTAGCGGGGGGGCCTTTCTTACCTTC	CASRRTSGGAFLTF
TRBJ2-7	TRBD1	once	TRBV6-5	TGTGCCAGCAGTATCCAATCGACAGGGGCCTACGAGCAGTACTTC	CASSIQSTGAYEQYF
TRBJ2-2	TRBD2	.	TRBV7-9	TGTGCCAGCAGCTCCCTAGCGGAGACCACCGGGGAGCTGTTTTTT	CASSSLAETTGELFF
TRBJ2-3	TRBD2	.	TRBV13	TGTGCCAGCAGCAAGCGGGGGACTAGCGGGGGGGATACGCAGTATTTT	CASSKRGTSGGDTQYF
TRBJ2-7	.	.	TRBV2	TGTGCCGAACAAGCCATTAGGGGCTACGAGCAGTACTTC	CAEQAIRGYEQYF
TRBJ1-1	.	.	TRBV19	TGTGCCAGTAGTCCCCATCCGAACACTGAAGCTTTCTTT	CASSPHPNTEAFF
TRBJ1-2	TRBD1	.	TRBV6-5	TGTGCCAGCAGTTACACAGGGGGCGCGTATGGCTACACCTTC	CASSYTGGAYGYTF
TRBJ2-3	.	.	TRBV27	TGTGCCAGCAGTTTATCACCCGCGATAACAGATACGCAGTATTTT	CASSLSPAITDTQYF
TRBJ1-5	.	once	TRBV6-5	TGTGCCAGCAGTTACGTACGGGGGCAGCCCCAGCATTTT	CASSYVRGQPQHF
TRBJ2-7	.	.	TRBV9	TGTGCCAGCAGCCCGGGACAAAGCTCCTACGAGCAGTACTTC	CASSPGQSSYEQYF
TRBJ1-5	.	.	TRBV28	TGTGCCAGCGGGCAGTTGGGGCAGCTTCAGCCCCAGCATTTT	CASGQLGQLQPQHF
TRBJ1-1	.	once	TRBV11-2	TGTGCCAGCAGCTCCGGCGGAAACACTGAAGCTTTCTTT	CASSSGGNTEAFF